What follows are 18 T cell receptor beta chains derived from one specimen sequenced in a study of CD4 T cell repertoires and nickel. Each CDR3 protein gets one entry after TCRdb re-called the RT-PCR reads with MiXCR. The sample shows fewer than 350 distinct CDR3 sequences, about 72% of them seen only once. The sequencing sample was made of CD4+ T cells from blood, not recorded whether cultured. These receptors all stem from a human donor in a nickel allergy study, with or without nickel allergy (not recorded which). It is not recorded whether this sample comes from one donor or several.

The chain combines TRBV7-2 with TRBJ1-5; D gene unclear. The V end lost 0 bases, the J end lost 7 bases, and 7 bases lay between the germline ends. In germline, CDR1 is SGHTA, CDR2 FQGNSA. CDR3 size: 13 residues. DNA for the CDR3: TGTGCCAGCAGCTTAGCCGGCGGCCAGCCCCAGCATTTT. Translating it yields CASSLAGGQPQHF.

The genes are TRBV6-5 and TRBJ2-2; D ambiguous. The CDR3 has 16 residues. The germline gives CDR1 MNHEY, CDR2 SVGAGI. V gave up 3 bases and J gave up 1 base, with 12 bases separating them. CDR3 in amino acids: CASSYGPLWNTGELFF. CDR3 DNA: TGTGCCAGCAGTTATGGGCCACTTTGGAACACCGGGGAGCTGTTTTTT.

The chain couples TRBV2 to TRBJ1-2; no clear D gene. Trimming removed 6 bases from V and 4 bases from J, with 12 bases in between. From germline, CDR1 is SNHLY and CDR2 FYNNEI. The CDR3 is 13 amino acids. DNA of the CDR3: TGTGCCAGCAGGGTTGACGGCTTCTATGGCTACACCTTC. This encodes CASRVDGFYGYTF.

The chain uses TRBV5-8 and TRBJ2-3, with D perhaps matching TRBD1 or TRBD2 (6 bases each). The V end lost 4 bases, the J end lost 2 bases, and 17 bases lay between the germline ends. The CDR3 loop spans 16 amino acids. Germline V CDR1 and CDR2: SGHTS, YDEGEE. The CDR3 coding sequence is TGTGCCAGCAGCCCCCGAGAGGGGGGATACACAGATACGCAGTATTTT. Its protein product is CASSPREGGYTDTQYF.

J is TRBJ2-3 and V is TRBV3-1, with D uncertain. The CDR3 is made up of 12 amino acids. CDR1 is LGHDT and CDR2 is YNNKEL in the germline V gene (reference sequence). The V gene lost 5 bases and the J gene lost 2 bases, with 5 bases spanning the gap. The CDR3 loop reads CASSYATDTQYF. In DNA, the CDR3 is TGTGCCAGCAGCTACGCCACAGATACGCAGTATTTT.

The genes are TRBV20-1 and TRBJ1-1; no clear D. The ends were cut back, 0 bases at V and 8 bases at J, with 7 bases in the middle. Germline V gives CDR1 DFQATT, CDR2 SNEGSKA (reference sequence). The CDR3 sequence is 11 residues long. CDR3 sequence (DNA): TGCAGTGCTAGAGATGCCAAAGAAGCTTTCTTT. Encoded protein: CSARDAKEAFF.

The gene calls are TRBV7-9 and TRBJ1-2; 7 bases agree with TRBD1. After removal of 5 bases from V and 4 bases from J, the junction contained 10 bases not matched to a gene. The CDR3 has 15 residues. Germline loops: CDR1 SEHNR, CDR2 FQNEAQ (reference sequence). The DNA of the CDR3 is TGTGCCAGCAGCCTCCAACAGGGGCAGGGCTATGGCTACACCTTC. Its protein is CASSLQQGQGYGYTF.

CDR3 in amino acids: CASKPGRKTYEQYF. In DNA form, the CDR3 reads TGTGCCAGCAAACCCGGACGGAAGACCTACGAGCAGTACTTC. The chain is built from TRBV12-3 or TRBV12-4 and TRBJ2-7; D remains ambiguous. The CDR3 is made up of 14 amino acids. V was cut by 7 bases and J by 2 bases, with 15 bases left in between.

The rearrangement uses TRBV6-2 or TRBV6-3 and TRBJ2-1, with a weak D call TRBD1 (5 bases). Germline lookup yields CDR1 MNHEY and CDR2 SVGEGT. The CDR3 has 15 amino acids. V gave up 8 bases and J gave up 2 bases, with 16 bases separating them. The CDR3 region is CASSYQGTTYNEQFF. In nucleotides, the CDR3 is TGTGCCAGCTCTTATCAGGGTACCACCTACAATGAGCAGTTCTTC.

This chain uses TRBV12-3 or TRBV12-4 with TRBJ2-3; 7 bases agree with TRBD2. The CDR3 totals 16 residues. V was pared by 2 bases and J by 3 bases, with 8 bases of the junction left unmatched. CDR3 sequence: CASSLRGLPPTDTQYF. For the CDR3, the DNA is TGTGCCAGCAGTTTACGGGGACTACCCCCAACAGATACGCAGTATTTT.

The chain couples TRBV7-9 to TRBJ2-5; maybe TRBD2 (6 bases). The ends were cut back, 0 bases at V and 4 bases at J, with 9 bases in the middle. This CDR3 spans 14 amino acids. Germline V lookup: CDR1 SEHNR, CDR2 FQNEAQ (reference sequence). The CDR3 DNA follows: TGTGCCAGCAGCTTAGCGTTGGGGGGAGAGACCCAGTACTTC. Amino acid sequence: CASSLALGGETQYF.

In this sample, this clonotype turned up a few times. The CDR3 sequence is CASRDKQGANTGELFF. The CDR3 coding sequence is TGTGCCAGCAGAGATAAACAGGGTGCGAACACCGGGGAGCTGTTTTTT. The J gene is TRBJ2-2, the V gene TRBV6-6, with D maybe TRBD1 (6 bases). CDR3 length: 16 amino acids. CDR1 MNHNY and CDR2 SVGAGI come from the germline V gene (reference sequence). V lost 6 bases, J lost 0 bases, and 14 bases lay in between.

This chain links TRBV5-6 with TRBJ1-2, with a weak D call TRBD1 (6 bases). CDR1 and CDR2 (germline): SGHDT, YYEEEE. The CDR3 is 14 amino acids. Trimming stripped 0 bases from V and 2 bases from J, with 8 bases between. The DNA of the CDR3 is TGTGCCAGCAGCTTGGGACAGGCAAACTATGGCTACACCTTC. Protein sequence: CASSLGQANYGYTF.

The rearrangement joins TRBV2 to TRBJ2-1, with D tentatively TRBD2 (6 bases). V lost 7 bases and J 6 bases, leaving 13 bases between the germline ends. There are 13 residues in the CDR3. Germline V lookup: CDR1 SNHLY, CDR2 FYNNEI. DNA of the CDR3: TGTGCCAGCATCGAGACTAGTGTCAATGAGCAGTTCTTC. Amino acids: CASIETSVNEQFF.

This chain uses TRBV18 with TRBJ1-2; D gene ambiguous. Between the trimmed V and J ends, which lost 3 bases and 0 bases, there was a span of 14 bases. The CDR3 loop spans 16 amino acids. Germline V gives CDR1 KGHSH, CDR2 LQKENI. The CDR3 spells CASSPREGWSNYGYTF. The DNA of the CDR3 is TGTGCCAGCTCACCGAGGGAGGGCTGGTCTAACTATGGCTACACCTTC. The variable domain in full, completed from reference TRBV18 and TRBJ1-2, reads NAGVMQNPRHLVRRRGQEARLRCSPMKGHSHVYWYRQLPEEGLKFMVYLQKENIIDESGMPKERFSAEFPKEGPSILRIQQVVRGDSAAYFCASSPREGWSNYGYTFGSGTRLTVV.

This rearrangement joins TRBV7-2 to TRBJ1-6; D possibly corresponds to TRBD1 (5 bases). The germline V and J ends were trimmed by 3 bases and 7 bases, with 10 bases remaining between them. Germline values: CDR1 SGHTA, CDR2 FQGNSA. The CDR3 contains 14 residues. The CDR3 DNA follows: TGTGCCAGCAGCTTTAACCGGGGGAATTCACCCCTCCACTTT. Protein: CASSFNRGNSPLHF. Based on the CDR3 plus reference TRBV7-2 and TRBJ1-6, the full variable domain is GAGVSQSPSNKVTEKGKDVELRCDPISGHTALYWYRQSLGQGLEFLIYFQGNSAPDKSGLPSDRFSAERTGGSVSTLTIQRTQQEDSAVYLCASSFNRGNSPLHFGNGTRLTVT.

The J gene is TRBJ2-7, the V gene TRBV9, with TRBD2 matching 8 bases. V was pared by 5 bases and J by 4 bases, with 8 bases of the junction left unmatched. Germline CDR1 reads SGDLS; CDR2 reads YYNGEE. There are 14 residues in the CDR3. The CDR3 region is CASSGPGLGYEQYF. CDR3 coding DNA: TGTGCCAGCAGTGGACCGGGACTAGGGTACGAGCAGTACTTC.

The chain combines TRBV4-3 with TRBJ1-5; D is undetermined. The CDR3 consists of 17 residues. V shed 0 bases and J shed 5 bases, with 17 bases lying between them. From germline, CDR1 is LGHNA and CDR2 YSLEER. As DNA, the CDR3 is TGCGCCAGCAGCCAAGATCTCCGGACGGCTCTTCATCAGCCCCAGCATTTT. It codes for CASSQDLRTALHQPQHF.